This T cell receptor beta chain was documented in a study of cytomegalovirus exposure and HLA in healthy donors. General study points: Researchers catalogued some 160 TCR beta chains as cytomegalovirus-associated. Approximately 17,000 TCR beta sequences were associated with HLA alleles at 0.05 false discovery rate in a later analysis.

This clone was picked up one time. Antigen: not known. The ends lost 3 bases at V and 3 bases at J; junction bases unmatched: 4. The CDR3 totals 14 residues. Per germline, CDR1 SGHDN and CDR2 FVKESK. Primers for the PCR totalled 60 Vbeta and 13 Jbeta. Per the original data handling: Roughly 10 million shared chains were among around 80 million unique TCR beta chains counted in a later analysis. The method was immunoSEQ multiplex PCR; TCRdb's version includes in-frame clones alone and lacks a portion of them. That table furnishes V, J and clone size, whereas the DNA furnished D and trimming. The sample includes around 110,000 clones, 70% to 80% of them seen just once.

Material for sequencing was PBMCs. This TCR derives from a man aged 55-75 years in good health and CMV-seronegative. The chain couples TRBV14 to TRBJ1-1; 7 bases match TRBD1. The CDR3: CASSQTGMYTEAFF. In DNA, the CDR3 is TGTGCCAGCAGCCAGACAGGGATGTACACTGAAGCTTTCTTT.